The clone carrying this TCR beta chain showed up just a few times. Antigen specificity is unknown. Using immunoSEQ multiplex PCR, the repertoire was profiled, and TCRdb retains in-frame clones only, with some absent. The sample lists 90,000 to 100,000 clones, roughly nine tenths occurring once. This entry comes from a study of PD-1 blockade in classical Hodgkin lymphoma. Regarding the study as a whole: Prior to therapy, complete responders displayed diversity much like that of newly diagnosed patients. By C4D1, diversity of CD4+ TCRs had risen significantly, whereas that of CD8+ TCRs had not. Repertoire differences have undefined causes, possibly disease activity or prior therapy.

Relapse was seen in all patients after autologous stem cell transplantation, and brentuximab vedotin exposure was variable. Complete response, partial response or progressive disease were the best responses. Trimming removed 0 bases from V and 3 bases from J, with 0 bases in between. CDR3 length equals 11 residues. The germline V gene encodes CDR1 PRHDT and CDR2 FYEKMQ (reference sequence). V and J are TRBV13 and TRBJ2-7; D uncertain. This receptor was taken from a human donor with classical Hodgkin lymphoma. Sequencing used peripheral blood mononuclear cells (PBMCs), obtained before the second cycle of nivolumab. The DNA for the CDR3 is TGTGCCAGCAGCTTAGGCTACGAGCAGTACTTC. Residues: CASSLGYEQYF.